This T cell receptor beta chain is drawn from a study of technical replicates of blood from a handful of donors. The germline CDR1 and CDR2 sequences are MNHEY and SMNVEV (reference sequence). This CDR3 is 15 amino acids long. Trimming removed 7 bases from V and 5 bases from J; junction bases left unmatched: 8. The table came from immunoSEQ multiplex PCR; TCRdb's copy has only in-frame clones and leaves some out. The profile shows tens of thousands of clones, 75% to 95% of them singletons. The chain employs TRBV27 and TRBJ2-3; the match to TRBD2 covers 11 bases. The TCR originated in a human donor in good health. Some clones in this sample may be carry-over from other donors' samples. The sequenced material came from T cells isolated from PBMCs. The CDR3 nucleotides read TGTGCCAGCACCCCACTAGCGGGAGTTATAGATACGCAGTATTTT. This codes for CASTPLAGVIDTQYF.